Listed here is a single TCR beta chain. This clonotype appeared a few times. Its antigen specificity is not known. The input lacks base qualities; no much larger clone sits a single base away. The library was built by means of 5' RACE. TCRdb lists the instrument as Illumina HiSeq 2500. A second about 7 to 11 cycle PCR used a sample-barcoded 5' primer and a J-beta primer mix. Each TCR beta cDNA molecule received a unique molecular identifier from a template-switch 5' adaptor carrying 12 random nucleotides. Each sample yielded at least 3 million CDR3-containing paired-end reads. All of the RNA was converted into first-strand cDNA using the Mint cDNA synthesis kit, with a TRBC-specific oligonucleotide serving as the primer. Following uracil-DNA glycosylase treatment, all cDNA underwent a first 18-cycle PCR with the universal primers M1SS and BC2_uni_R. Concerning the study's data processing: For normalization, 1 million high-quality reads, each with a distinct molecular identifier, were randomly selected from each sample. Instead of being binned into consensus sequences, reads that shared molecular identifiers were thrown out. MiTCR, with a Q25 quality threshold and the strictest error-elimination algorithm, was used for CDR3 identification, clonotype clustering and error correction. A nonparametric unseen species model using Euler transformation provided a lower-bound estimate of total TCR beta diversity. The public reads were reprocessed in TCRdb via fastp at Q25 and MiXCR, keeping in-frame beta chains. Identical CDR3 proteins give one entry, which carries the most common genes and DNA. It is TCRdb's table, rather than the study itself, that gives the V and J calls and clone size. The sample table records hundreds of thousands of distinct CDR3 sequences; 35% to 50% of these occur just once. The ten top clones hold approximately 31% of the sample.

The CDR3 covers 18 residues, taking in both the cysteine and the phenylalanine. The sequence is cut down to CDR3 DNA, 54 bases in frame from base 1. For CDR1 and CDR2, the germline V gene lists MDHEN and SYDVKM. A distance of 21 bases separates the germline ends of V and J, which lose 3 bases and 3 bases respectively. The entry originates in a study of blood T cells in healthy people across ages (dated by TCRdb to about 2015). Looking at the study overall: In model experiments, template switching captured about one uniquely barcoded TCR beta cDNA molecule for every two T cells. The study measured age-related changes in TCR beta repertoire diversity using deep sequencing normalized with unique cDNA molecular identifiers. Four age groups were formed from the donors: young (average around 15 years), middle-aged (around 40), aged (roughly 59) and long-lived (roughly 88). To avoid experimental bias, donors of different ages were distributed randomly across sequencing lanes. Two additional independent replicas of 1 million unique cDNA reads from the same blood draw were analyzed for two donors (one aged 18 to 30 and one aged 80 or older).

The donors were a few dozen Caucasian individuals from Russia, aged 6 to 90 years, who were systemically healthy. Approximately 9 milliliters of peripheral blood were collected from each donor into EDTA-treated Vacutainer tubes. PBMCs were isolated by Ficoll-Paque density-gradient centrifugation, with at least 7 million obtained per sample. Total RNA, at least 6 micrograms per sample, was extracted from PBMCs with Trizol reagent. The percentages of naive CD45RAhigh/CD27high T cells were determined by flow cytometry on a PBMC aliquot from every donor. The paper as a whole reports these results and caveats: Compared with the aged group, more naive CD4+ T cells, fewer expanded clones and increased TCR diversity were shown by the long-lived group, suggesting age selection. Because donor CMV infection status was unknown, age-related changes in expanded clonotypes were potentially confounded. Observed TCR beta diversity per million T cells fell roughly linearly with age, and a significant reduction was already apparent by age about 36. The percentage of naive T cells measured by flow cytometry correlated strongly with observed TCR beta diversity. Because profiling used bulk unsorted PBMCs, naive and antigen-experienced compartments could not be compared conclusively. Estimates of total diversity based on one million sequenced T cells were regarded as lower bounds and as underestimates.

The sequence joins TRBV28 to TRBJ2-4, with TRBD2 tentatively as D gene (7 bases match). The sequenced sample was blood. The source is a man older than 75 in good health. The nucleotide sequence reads TGTGCCAGCAGTTTCCTTGGAGGGGGGGCGCGTGACAAAAACATTCAGTACTTC. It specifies CASSFLGGGARDKNIQYF.